Listed below are T cell receptor beta chains from one sample, sequenced in a study of PD-1 blockade in classical Hodgkin lymphoma. The table came from immunoSEQ multiplex PCR; TCRdb's copy has only in-frame clones and leaves some out. The data hold 20,000 to 30,000 clones, with less than 95% observed a single time. The sample consisted of CD4+ T cells from blood. These receptors originate from a human donor with classical Hodgkin lymphoma. The CDR3 runs from the conserved cysteine through the conserved F or W. The D gene is left open where the match is weak. For some rows the clone size is stated as once, few or many, or as a class when expanded; others skip it.

D gene	V gene	J gene	clone size	CDR3 DNA	CDR3 protein
NA	TRBV28	TRBJ2-7	NA	TGTGCCAGCCGAGTCGCGGGCGAGCAGTACTTC	CASRVAGEQYF
NA	TRBV4-3	TRBJ1-6	NA	TGCGCCAGCAGCCAAGGCGGGACCCCCGATTCACCCCTCCACTTT	CASSQGGTPDSPLHF
NA	TRBV5-6	TRBJ2-3	NA	TGTGCCAGCAGCTTGCCTGGGACTTCCTATAGCACAGATACGCAGTATTTT	CASSLPGTSYSTDTQYF
TRBD1	TRBV10-1	TRBJ2-7	NA	TGCGCCAGCAGTGTCGGGACAGGGTACGAGCAGTACTTC	CASSVGTGYEQYF
TRBD1	TRBV18	TRBJ1-2	NA	TGTGCCAGCTCACCCCTCGTAGGGGGCTATTCGGGTGGCTACACCTTC	CASSPLVGGYSGGYTF
TRBD1	TRBV25-1	TRBJ2-7	NA	TGTGCCAGCGAGAAAGGACAGGACAGTGCCTACGAGCAGTACTTC	CASEKGQDSAYEQYF
NA	TRBV28	TRBJ2-2	once	TGTGCCAGCAAAGGGGACCCCACTGGGGAGCTGTTTTTT	CASKGDPTGELFF
NA	TRBV15	TRBJ1-2	NA	TGTGCCACCAGCAGAGGGGGGGATTTAGGACCCTATGGCTACACCTTC	CATSRGGDLGPYGYTF
NA	TRBV18	TRBJ1-2	NA	TGTGCCAGCCGTCCGGAGGCGGGGGGACCCTATGGCTACACCTTC	CASRPEAGGPYGYTF
NA	TRBV11-2	TRBJ2-3	NA	TGTGCCAGCAGCTTAGGGCGGGACAGCATCTACACAGATACGCAGTATTTT	CASSLGRDSIYTDTQYF
NA	TRBV4-2	TRBJ2-2	NA	TGTGCCAGCAGCCAAGATGGCGGGCCCGGGGAGCTGTTTTTT	CASSQDGGPGELFF
TRBD2	TRBV11-2	TRBJ2-7	NA	TGTGCCAGCAGCTTAGTGGGTAGCGGGGGGTTAGATTCCTACGAGCAGTACTTC	CASSLVGSGGLDSYEQYF
TRBD1	TRBV19	TRBJ1-3	NA	TGTGCCAGTCTTAACCGGGACAGGGGGCCGGGAAACACCATATATTTT	CASLNRDRGPGNTIYF
NA	TRBV20-1	TRBJ2-3	NA	TGCCGTAGTGGGGACACAGATACGCAGTATTTT	CRSGDTDTQYF
NA	TRBV5-6	TRBJ2-2	NA	TGTGCCAGCAGCTTGCCCAGCGTGAACACCGGGGAGCTGTTTTTT	CASSLPSVNTGELFF
NA	TRBV6-1	TRBJ2-7	once	TGTGCCAGCAGTGGAGGCTGGTTAAAGGCCTACGAGCAGTACTTC	CASSGGWLKAYEQYF
TRBD2	TRBV2	TRBJ2-7	NA	TGTGCCAGCAGGACCGGCCCTAGCGGGGACGAGCAGTACTTC	CASRTGPSGDEQYF
NA	TRBV12-5	TRBJ1-4	once	TGTGCTAGTGGTCCACTAACCAGAGGTAATGAAAAACTGTTTTTT	CASGPLTRGNEKLFF
NA	TRBV30	TRBJ1-1	NA	TGTGCCTGGAGCGAACAGGCTGAAGCTTTCTTT	CAWSEQAEAFF
NA	TRBV5-1	TRBJ2-1	NA	TGCGCCAGCAGCTTGGAAGGGGAACGGGATTACAATGAGCAGTTCTTC	CASSLEGERDYNEQFF
NA	TRBV6-1	TRBJ2-1	NA	TGTGCCAGCAGTGCTGGGGTAGGGCACAATGAGCAGTTCTTC	CASSAGVGHNEQFF
TRBD1	TRBV11-2	TRBJ2-1	NA	TGTGCCAGCAGCTCCCTACAGGGGGCGAGGAATGAGCAGTTCTTC	CASSSLQGARNEQFF
TRBD2	TRBV9	TRBJ2-1	NA	TGTGCCAGCAGCCCGAGCGGGACTTCCTACAATGAGCAGTTCTTC	CASSPSGTSYNEQFF
TRBD2	TRBV30	TRBJ2-7	NA	TGTGCCTGGGGGGCGGGGGGACCCTACGAGCAGTACTTC	CAWGAGGPYEQYF
TRBD2	TRBV7-8	TRBJ2-3	NA	TGTGCCAGCAGCTTAGTCAGCGGGGGGGCCACAGATACGCAGTATTTT	CASSLVSGGATDTQYF
TRBD1	TRBV5-5	TRBJ1-2	NA	TGTGCCAGCAGCGCGACCGGGACAGGGTCTGGCCCCTATGGCTACACCTTC	CASSATGTGSGPYGYTF
NA	TRBV19	TRBJ2-7	NA	TGTGCCAGTAGTATCCCCAGGGGCCCGAGCTCCTACGAGCAGTACTTC	CASSIPRGPSSYEQYF
NA	TRBV7-2	TRBJ2-4	NA	TGTGCCAGCAGCTGGTCTTGGAGGGCGGGGAACATTCAGTACTTC	CASSWSWRAGNIQYF
NA	TRBV2	TRBJ2-4	NA	TGTGCCAGCACCCTCGGCATGGGGCGAAACATTCAGTACTTC	CASTLGMGRNIQYF
NA	TRBV19	TRBJ2-3	once	TGTGCCAGTAGCATTGGCAGTAGCACAGATACGCAGTATTTT	CASSIGSSTDTQYF
NA	TRBV27	TRBJ1-2	NA	TGTGCCAGCAGTCCTCGGAATGGATCAGGGTATGGCTACACCTTC	CASSPRNGSGYGYTF
NA	TRBV11-3	TRBJ2-1	NA	TGTGCCAGCAGCTTAGATCGTCGGAACAATGAGCAGTTCTTC	CASSLDRRNNEQFF
NA	TRBV27	TRBJ1-1	NA	TGTGCCAGCAGTCGGGGGACGGTGAACACTGAAGCTTTCTTT	CASSRGTVNTEAFF
NA	TRBV7-2	TRBJ1-2	NA	TGTGCCAGCAGCCAAAGGGGGGAGGCCGCGAGGAGCTATGGCTACACCTTC	CASSQRGEAARSYGYTF
TRBD1	TRBV30	TRBJ2-7	NA	TGTGCCTGGAGTGACCGGGACAGGGGATTTTACGAGCAGTACTTC	CAWSDRDRGFYEQYF
NA	TRBV28	TRBJ1-5	NA	TGTGCCAGCAGCGGGGCGGGTCAGCCCCAGCATTTT	CASSGAGQPQHF
NA	TRBV11-2	TRBJ2-3	NA	TGTGCCAGCAGCTTGTTGGCAGGGGAAACTGATACGCAGTATTTT	CASSLLAGETDTQYF
NA	TRBV6-6	TRBJ2-5	NA	TGTGCCAGCAGAACCCCTTCGGAGACCCAGTACTTC	CASRTPSETQYF
NA	TRBV28	TRBJ1-1	few	TGTGCCAGCAGTTTAGTCCGAAAGAACACTGAAGCTTTCTTT	CASSLVRKNTEAFF
NA	TRBV4-1	TRBJ1-3	NA	TGCGCCAGCAGCCAAGATGGGCTGGGGGTAACATCTGGAAACACCATATATTTT	CASSQDGLGVTSGNTIYF
TRBD1	TRBV12-5	TRBJ1-1	NA	TGTGCTAGTGGTTTAGGGACAGGGGGCTCTGAAGCTTTCTTT	CASGLGTGGSEAFF
TRBD1	TRBV2	TRBJ1-6	few	TGTGCCAGCAGACAGGACAGGTCGGCATATAATTCACCCCTCCACTTT	CASRQDRSAYNSPLHF
NA	TRBV9	TRBJ1-2	NA	TGTGCCAGCAGCGTAGAGTTGTCGGACTATGGCTACACCTTC	CASSVELSDYGYTF
NA	TRBV6-1	TRBJ1-2	once	TGTGCCAGCAGTGAACCTGGACAGCCCTATGGCTACACCTTC	CASSEPGQPYGYTF
TRBD1	TRBV18	TRBJ2-4	once	TGTGCCAGCTCCGGGACAGGGGGAAACATTCAGTACTTC	CASSGTGGNIQYF
TRBD1	TRBV9	TRBJ1-3	NA	TGTGCCAGCAGTCTACAGGGGGCTGGAAACACCATATATTTT	CASSLQGAGNTIYF
TRBD1	TRBV25-1	TRBJ2-2	once	TGTGCCAGCAGTCCCAGGGGGACCGGGGAGCTGTTTTTT	CASSPRGTGELFF
NA	TRBV30	TRBJ2-7	NA	TGTGCCTGGAGTACCCCACGGGACGGAAGATACGAGCAGTACTTC	CAWSTPRDGRYEQYF
TRBD1	TRBV7-6	TRBJ2-3	NA	TGTGCCAGCAGCATGGGACAGACCCTCACAGATACGCAGTATTTT	CASSMGQTLTDTQYF
NA	TRBV9	TRBJ1-2	NA	TGTGCCAGCAGCGTAGCTCCAGGGAGCGTAGGCTACACCTTC	CASSVAPGSVGYTF
TRBD2	TRBV5-4	TRBJ2-7	NA	TGTGCCAGCAGCGTCCGCGGGGGGACCTACGAGCAGTACTTC	CASSVRGGTYEQYF
NA	TRBV7-8	TRBJ1-3	NA	TGTGCCAGCAGCTTAGAGGCAGGGGCGCTCTGGGTTACTGGAAACACCATATATTTT	CASSLEAGALWVTGNTIYF
TRBD2	TRBV9	TRBJ2-5	once	TGTGCCAGCAGCGCCGGACTAGCGGGGGGCCGAGAGACCCAGTACTTC	CASSAGLAGGRETQYF
NA	TRBV2	TRBJ1-5	NA	TGTGCCAGCCGGCGAGATGGCAATCAGCCCCAGCATTTT	CASRRDGNQPQHF